The 13 T cell receptor beta chains listed next were all sequenced from one sample in a study of cytomegalovirus exposure and HLA in healthy donors. 13 Jbeta primers and 60 Vbeta primers were used for the PCR. The method was immunoSEQ multiplex PCR; TCRdb's version includes in-frame clones alone and lacks a portion of them. The table records about 150,000 clones, 80% of them present only once. The source material was PBMCs. The origin of the receptors is a male donor in good health and CMV-seropositive.

This clone was counted a few times. This chain links TRBV19 with TRBJ2-5; D perhaps matches TRBD1 (5 bases). This CDR3 is 14 amino acids long. Trimming took 5 bases from V and 4 from J, leaving 14 bases between them. Germline values: CDR1 LNHDA, CDR2 SQIVND (reference sequence). The CDR3 region has the DNA TGTGCCAGTAGTCCAGGGTCAGCCGGAGAGACCCAGTACTTC. The encoded protein is CASSPGSAGETQYF.

V is TRBV4-1 and J is TRBJ1-2; 10 nucleotides match TRBD1. With 0 bases clipped from V and 5 bases from J, the junction kept 12 bases outside the gene matches. The germline V gene encodes CDR1 MGHRA and CDR2 YSYEKL. The CDR3 runs 18 residues. DNA of the CDR3: TGCGCCAGCAGCCAAGACGGGACAGGGGAAGTAGAACTTTATGGCTACACCTTC. Protein: CASSQDGTGEVELYGYTF.

This clone has a handful of counts. The chain combines TRBV18 with TRBJ1-1, with 11 bases aligning to TRBD1. Unmatched junction bases numbered 8, after V lost 4 bases and J lost 4 bases. The germline V gene has CDR1 KGHSH and CDR2 LQKENI. The CDR3 length is 16 residues. The CDR3 nucleotides are TGTGCCAGCTCACTCGGACAGGGGGCCGGGGGCACTGAAGCTTTCTTT. This gives the protein CASSLGQGAGGTEAFF.

The chain employs TRBV7-2 and TRBJ1-5; TRBD1 matches 9 bases. CDR1 is SGHTA and CDR2 is FQGNSA in the germline V gene. After removal of 3 bases from V and 7 bases from J, the junction contained 1 base not matched to a gene. This CDR3 contains 13 residues. CDR3 residues: CASSLTGGQPQHF. In nucleotides, the CDR3 is TGTGCCAGCAGCTTGACAGGGGGGCAGCCCCAGCATTTT.

This chain uses TRBV11-2 with TRBJ1-3; D unclear. The germline CDR1 and CDR2 sequences are SGHAT and FQNNGV. The CDR3 has 15 amino acids. V gave up 5 bases and J gave up 0 bases, with 11 bases separating them. CDR3 sequence reads: CASSPGLLSGNTIYF. CDR3 DNA sequence: TGTGCCAGCAGCCCGGGTCTTCTCTCTGGAAACACCATATATTTT.

The chain joins TRBV27 to TRBJ2-1; weak D call: TRBD1 (6 bases). The CDR3 totals 14 residues. Trimming stripped 5 bases from V and 4 bases from J, with 12 bases between. From germline, CDR1 is MNHEY and CDR2 SMNVEV (reference sequence). CDR3 sequence reads: CASSRGISYNEQFF. The DNA of the CDR3 is TGTGCCAGCAGTAGGGGGATTTCATACAATGAGCAGTTCTTC.

The chain links TRBV5-1 to TRBJ1-1, with unresolved D. V lost 6 bases and J lost 0, with 18 bases in between. The CDR3 length is 16 residues. Germline V gene sequence: CDR1 SGHRS, CDR2 YFSETQ. The CDR3 coding sequence is TGCGCCAGCACCCCCGGGTATCAGAACATGAACACTGAAGCTTTCTTT. Encoded protein: CASTPGYQNMNTEAFF. The variable domain in full, with the rest retrieved from reference TRBV5-1 and TRBJ1-1, is KAGVTQTPRYLIKTRGQQVTLSCSPISGHRSVSWYQQTPGQGLQFLFEYFSETQRNKGNFPGRFSGRQFSNSRSEMNVSTLELGDSALYLCASTPGYQNMNTEAFFGQGTRLTVV.

The chain couples TRBV30 to TRBJ1-1; perhaps TRBD1 as D (6 bases). CDR1 and CDR2 (germline): GTSNPN, SVGIG (reference sequence). Between the trimmed V and J ends, which lost 5 bases and 8 bases, there was a span of 18 bases. The CDR3 has 13 residues. The CDR3 protein is CAWSPGDRREAFF. The CDR3 coding sequence is TGTGCCTGGTCCCCAGGGGACCGGCGAGAAGCTTTCTTT. Combining the CDR3 with reference TRBV30 and TRBJ1-1 gives the whole variable domain SQTIHQWPATLVQPVGSPLSLECTVEGTSNPNLYWYRQAAGRGLQLLFYSVGIGQISSEVPQNLSASRPQDRQFILSSKKLLLSDSGFYLCAWSPGDRREAFFGQGTRLTVV.

CDR3 coding DNA: TGTGCCAGCAGCTGGGGGTGGCTAGCGGGCGAAACCGGGGAGCTGTTTTTT. Translation: CASSWGWLAGETGELFF. The gene calls are TRBV11-2 and TRBJ2-2, with 8 nucleotides matching TRBD2. The length of the CDR3 is 17 residues. The V segment lost 4 bases and the J segment 5 bases; nucleotides outside the gene matches: 12. Germline V lookup: CDR1 SGHAT, CDR2 FQNNGV.

To note about this clone: A read error may produce the germline difference seen at one junction end. The sample carries other DNA sequences with the same CDR3. CDR3 sequence reads: CASSLRRGTMNTEAFF. The CDR3 coding sequence is TGCGCCAGCAGCTTGAGAAGAGGCACAATGAACACCGAAGCTTTCTTT. The chain joins TRBV5-1 to TRBJ1-1; D gene unclear. The CDR3 extends over 16 amino acids. CDR1 is SGHRS and CDR2 is YFSETQ in the germline V gene.

This clone was counted once. Other DNA variants within this sample encode the same CDR3. The chain uses TRBV9 and TRBJ1-2; 7 nucleotides line up with TRBD1. After removal of 4 bases from V and 8 bases from J, the junction contained 17 bases not matched to a gene. Germline V gives CDR1 SGDLS, CDR2 YYNGEE. The CDR3 covers 16 residues. The DNA of the CDR3 is TGTGCCAGCAGCTTCCGACAGGGCGACGTTTACGGCGGCTACACCTTC. It codes for CASSFRQGDVYGGYTF.

This clone appeared a single time. The V call is TRBV4-2, the J call TRBJ1-6; D unclear. The CDR3 totals 12 residues. Germline V gene sequence: CDR1 LGHNA, CDR2 YNFKEQ. Trimming stripped 0 bases from V and 8 bases from J, with 2 bases between. The DNA of the CDR3 is TGTGCCAGCAGCCAAGACGATTCACCCCTCCACTTT. Translation gives CASSQDDSPLHF.

The rearrangement uses TRBV6-5 and TRBJ2-1, with 12 bases identical to TRBD2. This CDR3 region has 16 residues. V trimming: 0 bases; J trimming: 6 bases; junction bases outside the gene matches: 3. Germline assignment: CDR1 MNHEY and CDR2 SVGAGI. As DNA, the CDR3 is TGTGCCAGCAGTTACTCCCGGACTAGCGGGATCAATGAGCAGTTCTTC. This encodes CASSYSRTSGINEQFF.